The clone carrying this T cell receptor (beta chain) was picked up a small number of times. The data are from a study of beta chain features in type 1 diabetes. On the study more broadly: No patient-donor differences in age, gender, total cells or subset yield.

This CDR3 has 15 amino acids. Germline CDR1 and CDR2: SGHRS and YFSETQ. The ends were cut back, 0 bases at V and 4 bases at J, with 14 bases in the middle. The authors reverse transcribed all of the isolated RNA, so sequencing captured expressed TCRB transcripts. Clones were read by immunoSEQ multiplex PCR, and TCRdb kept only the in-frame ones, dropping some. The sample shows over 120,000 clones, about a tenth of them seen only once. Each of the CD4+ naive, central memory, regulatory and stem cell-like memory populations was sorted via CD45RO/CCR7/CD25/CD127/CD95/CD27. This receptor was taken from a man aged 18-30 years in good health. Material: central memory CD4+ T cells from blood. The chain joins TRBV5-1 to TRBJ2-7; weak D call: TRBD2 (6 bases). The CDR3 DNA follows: TGCGCCAGCAGCTTGGCTGCGGGACCGGAGTACGAGCAGTACTTC. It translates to CASSLAAGPEYEQYF.